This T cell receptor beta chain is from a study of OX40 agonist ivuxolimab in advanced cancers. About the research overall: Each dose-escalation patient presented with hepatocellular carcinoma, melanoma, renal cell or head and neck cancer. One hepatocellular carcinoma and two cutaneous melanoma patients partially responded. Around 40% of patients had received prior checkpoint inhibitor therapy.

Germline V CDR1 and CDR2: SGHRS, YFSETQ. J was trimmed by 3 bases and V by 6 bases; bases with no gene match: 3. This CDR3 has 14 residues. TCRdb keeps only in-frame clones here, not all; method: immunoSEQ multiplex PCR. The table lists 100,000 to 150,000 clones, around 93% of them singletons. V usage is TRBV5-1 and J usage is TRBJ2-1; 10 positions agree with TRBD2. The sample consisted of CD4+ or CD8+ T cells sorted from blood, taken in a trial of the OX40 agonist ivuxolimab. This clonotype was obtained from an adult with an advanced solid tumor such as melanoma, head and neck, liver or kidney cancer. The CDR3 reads CASTSSGSYNEQFF. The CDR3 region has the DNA TGCGCCAGCACCTCTAGCGGGAGCTACAATGAGCAGTTCTTC.